This T cell receptor (beta chain) was sequenced for a study of a mutant IDH1 vaccine in newly diagnosed glioma. About the study: Following radiotherapy alone, or alongside temozolomide cycles, vaccination was started after an interval of 4-6 weeks. Former treatment meant radiotherapy, temozolomide, or both; the majority had gotten both. Week 47 marked visit V13, whereas week 35 marked visit V12.

Generated by immunoSEQ multiplex PCR, the TCRdb table keeps only in-frame clones and is missing some. This sample has fewer than 85,000 clones; 70% to 90% occur once, and the top ten carry about 5.7%. Worth noting for this clone: Its target is unknown.

Germline loops: CDR1 PRHDT, CDR2 FYEKMQ (reference sequence). This CDR3 contains 18 residues. With 2 bases clipped from V and 0 bases from J, the junction kept 10 bases outside the gene matches. The time point denotes: week 47, end of study. It was 300 ug of mutant IDH1 20-mer peptide that made up each vaccine dose, given with topical imiquimod. Vaccination of patients was performed eight times, in weeks 1, 3, 5, 7, 11, 15, 19 and 23. This TCR was recovered from a man between 40 and 49 years old with glioma. The sample in question was PBMCs, obtained from a glioma patient whose treatment included an IDH1 peptide vaccine. V and J are TRBV13 and TRBJ1-3; 7 bases align to TRBD1. In DNA, the CDR3 is TGTGCCAGCAGCTTATTCGGGACAGATAAGAACTCTGGAAACACCATATATTTT. Translating gives CASSLFGTDKNSGNTIYF.